Following are 22 T cell receptor beta chains from one sample sequenced in a study of CD4 T cells in relation to SARS-CoV-2 and coronaviruses. The assay was immunoSEQ multiplex PCR, and TCRdb's table has in-frame clones only and misses some. Here the sample spans about 39,000 clones, around 85% being singletons. The antigens for these receptors are not known. Sequenced sample: naive CD4+ T cells from PBMCs, cultured in vitro. Subset reported: naive CD4+ T cells isolated by negative enrichment. These receptors were obtained from an adult with COVID-19.

The genes are TRBV19 and TRBJ2-7; D is undetermined. This CDR3 spans 13 amino acids. Trimming shortened V by 6 bases and J by 7 bases, and 16 bases separated the two germline ends. Germline V gives CDR1 LNHDA, CDR2 SQIVND (reference sequence). The CDR3 here is CASSPKGSGEQYF. The DNA for the CDR3 is TGTGCCAGTAGCCCGAAAGGAAGTGGGGAGCAGTACTTC.

This clone has only one observation. DNA of the CDR3: TGTGCCTGGAATGAATTAGGACGGGATAATTCACCCCTCCACTTT. Amino acids: CAWNELGRDNSPLHF. The chain links TRBV30 to TRBJ1-6; D call uncertain. The CDR3 is 15 residues long. Trimming removed 4 bases at V and 5 bases at J, with 15 bases between. Germline V CDR1 and CDR2: GTSNPN, SVGIG (reference sequence). The whole variable domain, remainder taken from reference TRBV30 and TRBJ1-6, is SQTIHQWPATLVQPVGSPLSLECTVEGTSNPNLYWYRQAAGRGLQLLFYSVGIGQISSEVPQNLSASRPQDRQFILSSKKLLLSDSGFYLCAWNELGRDNSPLHFGNGTRLTVT.

The chain joins TRBV3-1 (or the pseudogene TRBV3-2) to TRBJ1-3; maybe TRBD1 (5 bases). The CDR3 loop spans 15 amino acids. The V gene's germline CDR1 is LGHDT and CDR2 YNNKEL (reference sequence). Trimming shortened V by 4 bases and J by 0 bases, and 10 bases separated the two germline ends. The CDR3 nucleotides are TGTGCCAGCAGCCCGGGGACGGCCTCTGGAAACACCATATATTTT. Translation: CASSPGTASGNTIYF.

The genes are TRBV6-2 or TRBV6-3 and TRBJ2-5; no clear D gene. This CDR3 is 14 amino acids long. CDR1 MNHEY and CDR2 SVGEGT come from the germline V gene. Trimming removed 4 bases at V and 1 base at J, with 10 bases between. The CDR3 protein is CASSSGFPQETQYF. The CDR3 DNA reads TGTGCCAGCAGTTCTGGGTTTCCCCAAGAGACCCAGTACTTC.

In this sample, this clone turned up once. This rearrangement joins TRBV27 to TRBJ2-5; unclear D gene. The CDR3 covers 14 residues. Looked up from germline, CDR1 is MNHEY and CDR2 is SMNVEV (reference sequence). The V gene lost 1 base and the J gene lost 0 bases, with 6 bases spanning the gap. CDR3 residues: CASSLLGNQETQYF. The CDR3 region has the DNA TGTGCCAGCAGTTTATTGGGCAACCAAGAGACCCAGTACTTC.

Worth noting for this clone: One end of the junction is discordant with germline, which a read error may explain. This chain connects TRBV15 to TRBJ2-3; D unresolved. This CDR3 has 15 residues. Germline-derived CDR1 and CDR2 are LNHNV and YYDKDF (reference sequence). CDR3 nucleotides: TGTGCCACCAGCAGAGATTATGATAAAGCTGTGTCAGCACTTTTT. Amino acids: CATSRDYDKAVSALF.

The V gene is TRBV27, the J gene TRBJ2-5; TRBD1 is a possible D gene (7 bases). The V end was cut by 7 bases, the J end by 5 bases, with 17 bases between. Germline V gene sequence: CDR1 MNHEY, CDR2 SMNVEV (reference sequence). The CDR3 sequence is 14 residues long. The DNA for the CDR3 is TGTGCCAGCACTATGACAGGGAGGATGGAGACCCAGTACTTC. It codes for CASTMTGRMETQYF.

The CDR3: CASRLAGGRTGELFF. CDR3 sequence (DNA): TGTGCCAGCAGACTAGCGGGAGGGCGGACCGGGGAGCTGTTTTTT. This rearrangement joins TRBV6-6 to TRBJ2-2; TRBD2 matches 13 bases. The CDR3 is 15 amino acids. V lost 6 bases to trimming and J lost 5 bases; unmatched junction nucleotides: 3. Germline assignment: CDR1 MNHNY and CDR2 SVGAGI (reference sequence).

V gene TRBV4-3 combines with J gene TRBJ2-6; tentative D call: TRBD1 (5 bases). Looked up from germline, CDR1 is LGHNA and CDR2 is YSLEER. The V gene lost 1 base and the J gene lost 2 bases, with 6 bases spanning the gap. The CDR3 sequence is 15 residues long. Here the CDR3 reads CASSQGGAGANVLTF. The CDR3 bases are TGCGCCAGCAGCCAAGGGGGCGCTGGGGCCAACGTCCTGACTTTC.

The rearrangement links TRBV5-6 to TRBJ2-6, with 7 bases identical to TRBD2. V gave up 3 bases and J gave up 2 bases; unmatched junction bases: 14. Germline CDR1 SGHDT, CDR2 YYEEEE. This CDR3 comprises 19 residues. As DNA, the CDR3 is TGTGCCAGCAGCTCGTGGGGGGGATGGGAATCTACTGGGGCCAACGTCCTGACTTTC. This sequence encodes CASSSWGGWESTGANVLTF.

V is TRBV5-1 and J is TRBJ2-2; TRBD2 agrees at 10 bases. CDR1 and CDR2 from the germline V gene are SGHRS and YFSETQ. V was clipped by 0 bases and J by 4 bases; unmatched bases: 6. CDR3 length equals 17 residues. This CDR3 reads CASSLGAGGPGTGELFF. The CDR3, as DNA: TGCGCCAGCAGCTTGGGAGCGGGAGGGCCTGGCACCGGGGAGCTGTTTTTT.

A single count supports this clone. The chain uses TRBV29-1 and TRBJ2-3; TRBD1 agrees at 8 bases. The ends lost 6 bases at V and 5 bases at J; junction bases unmatched: 10. The CDR3 extends over 14 amino acids. Germline assignment: CDR1 SQVTM and CDR2 ANQGSEA. The DNA of the CDR3 is TGCAGCGTATCCGGGACAGGCGCCAGAGATACGCAGTATTTT. Protein product: CSVSGTGARDTQYF.

The chain has TRBV5-1 and TRBJ1-1, with a weak D call TRBD1 (6 bases). The V gene's germline CDR1 is SGHRS and CDR2 YFSETQ. The CDR3 extends over 15 amino acids. Trimming took off 2 bases at V and 1 base at J, with 12 bases between the two ends. CDR3 amino acids: CASSFSGASNTEAFF. CDR3 nucleotide sequence: TGCGCCAGCAGCTTTTCAGGGGCCTCGAACACTGAAGCTTTCTTT.

The rearrangement links TRBV5-4 to TRBJ2-3, with unresolved D. This CDR3 contains 13 residues. Germline V gives CDR1 SGHNT, CDR2 YYREEE (reference sequence). The V end was cut by 5 bases, the J end by 0 bases, with 7 bases between. The CDR3 nucleotides read TGTGCCAGCAGTCTAGAGAGCACAGATACGCAGTATTTT. Its translation: CASSLESTDTQYF.

The rearrangement joins TRBV19 to TRBJ2-3, with TRBD2 as a possible D gene (6 bases). Germline V gives CDR1 LNHDA, CDR2 SQIVND (reference sequence). The CDR3 is 20 residues long. Trimming pared 1 base from V and 3 bases from J, leaving 26 bases between. CDR3 residues: CASSIVEGLHGRGRTDTQYF. As DNA, the CDR3 is TGTGCCAGTAGTATAGTGGAGGGGCTTCACGGGAGAGGTAGGACAGATACGCAGTATTTT.

The genes are TRBV6-4 and TRBJ2-1; maybe TRBD1 (7 bases). This CDR3 contains 15 residues. CDR1 and CDR2 from the germline V gene are MRHNA and SNTAGT. V dropped 2 bases and J dropped 3 bases, with 11 bases sitting between them. The CDR3 DNA reads TGTGCCAGCAGTGACGGCGGGACAGACTACAATGAGCAGTTCTTC. This translates into CASSDGGTDYNEQFF.

The chain links TRBV28 to TRBJ2-4, with TRBD1 matching 10 bases. J gave up 0 bases and V 4 bases, and 3 bases lay outside the gene matches. There are 16 residues in the CDR3. Germline CDR1 is MDHEN and CDR2 is SYDVKM. The CDR3 spells CASSWGTGVAKNIQYF. The CDR3 DNA sequence: TGTGCCAGCAGTTGGGGGACAGGGGTAGCCAAAAACATTCAGTACTTC.

The chain's CDR3 is CASSDRWTVGEQYF. CDR3 nucleotide sequence: TGTGCCAGCAGCGACCGGTGGACAGTTGGGGAGCAGTACTTC. The chain is built from TRBV6-5 and TRBJ2-7, with D perhaps TRBD1 (6 bases). V was trimmed by 6 bases and J by 7 bases, leaving 19 bases between them. Looked up from germline, CDR1 is MNHEY and CDR2 is SVGAGI. The CDR3 spans 14 residues.

The chain links TRBV6-5 to TRBJ2-1; D is uncertain. CDR1 and CDR2 (germline): MNHEY, SVGAGI. The ends were cut back, 0 bases at V and 11 bases at J, with 14 bases in the middle. This CDR3 is built from 14 residues. The CDR3 nucleotides read TGTGCCAGCAGTTACTCGACGCCGGGTTATCAGCAGTTCTTC. As protein: CASSYSTPGYQQFF.

This clone was observed a few times. The CDR3 nucleotides are TGTGCCAGCAGCCAACTCGGGACTCTAGCTAACAATGAGCAGTTCTTC. It codes for CASSQLGTLANNEQFF. The chain combines TRBV7-3 with TRBJ2-1; possible D gene TRBD2, 6 bases. CDR1 is SGHTA, CDR2 FQGTGA, per germline. The CDR3 is made up of 16 amino acids. Trimming removed 5 bases from V and 5 bases from J, with 19 bases in between.

DNA for the CDR3: TGTGCCAGCACCTCCGGACAGTCCAACTATGGCTACACCTTC. Its translation: CASTSGQSNYGYTF. This chain links TRBV28 with TRBJ1-2; TRBD1 is a possible D gene (6 bases). The CDR3 runs 14 residues. V shed 7 bases and J shed 2 bases, with 14 bases lying between them. The germline V gene encodes CDR1 MDHEN and CDR2 SYDVKM.

V gene TRBV7-4 combines with J gene TRBJ1-5; 7 nucleotides agree with TRBD1. J gave up 6 bases and V 2 bases, and 7 bases lay outside the gene matches. Germline V gene sequence: CDR1 SGHVT, CDR2 SQSDAQ. The CDR3 is 15 amino acids. The CDR3 is CASSLWVGGLQPQHF. CDR3 DNA: TGTGCCAGCAGCTTATGGGTAGGGGGCCTTCAGCCCCAGCATTTT.